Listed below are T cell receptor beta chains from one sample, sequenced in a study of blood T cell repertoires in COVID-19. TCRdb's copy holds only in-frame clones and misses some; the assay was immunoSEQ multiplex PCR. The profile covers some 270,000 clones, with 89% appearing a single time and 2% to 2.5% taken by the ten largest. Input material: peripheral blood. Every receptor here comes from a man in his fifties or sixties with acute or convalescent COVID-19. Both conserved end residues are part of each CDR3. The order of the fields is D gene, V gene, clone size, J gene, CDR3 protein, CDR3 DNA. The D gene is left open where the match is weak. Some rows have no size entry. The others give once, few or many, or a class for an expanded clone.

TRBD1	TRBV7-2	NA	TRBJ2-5	CASSPEDRGNEAQYF	TGTGCCAGCAGCCCCGAGGACAGGGGGAATGAGGCCCAGTACTTC
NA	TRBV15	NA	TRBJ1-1	CATSSGGSNTEAFF	TGTGCCACCAGCAGCGGGGGATCCAACACTGAAGCTTTCTTT
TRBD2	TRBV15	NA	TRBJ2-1	CATSRAAGGHDEQFF	TGTGCCACCAGCAGAGCGGCGGGGGGGCACGATGAGCAGTTCTTC
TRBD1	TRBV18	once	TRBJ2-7	CASSLTRDRVYEQYF	TGTGCCAGCTCACTTACCCGGGACAGGGTCTACGAGCAGTACTTC
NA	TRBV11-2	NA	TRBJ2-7	CASSIYRGSSYEQYF	TGTGCCAGCAGCATCTACCGAGGTAGCTCCTACGAGCAGTACTTC
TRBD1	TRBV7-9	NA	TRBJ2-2	CASSRLDTGGTGELFF	TGTGCCAGCAGCCGTCTAGACACAGGGGGCACCGGGGAGCTGTTTTTT
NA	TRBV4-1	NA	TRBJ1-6	CASSQDEGERSPLHF	TGCGCCAGCAGCCAAGATGAGGGGGAACGGTCACCCCTCCACTTT
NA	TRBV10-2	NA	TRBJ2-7	CASSPQDSYEQYF	TGCGCCAGCAGTCCCCAGGATTCCTACGAGCAGTACTTC
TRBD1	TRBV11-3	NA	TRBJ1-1	CASSLSGTGTEAFF	TGTGCCAGCAGCTTATCAGGGACAGGCACTGAAGCTTTCTTT
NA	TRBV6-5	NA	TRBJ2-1	CASRGRSSYNEQFF	TGTGCCAGCAGGGGGAGGAGCTCCTACAATGAGCAGTTCTTC
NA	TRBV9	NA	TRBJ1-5	CASSPGDGNQPQHF	TGTGCCAGCAGCCCGGGGGATGGCAATCAGCCCCAGCATTTT
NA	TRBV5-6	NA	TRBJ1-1	CASSLGRRDTEAFF	TGTGCCAGCAGCTTGGGACGGCGGGACACTGAAGCTTTCTTT